These 21 T cell receptor beta chains were sequenced from one sample in a study of blood T cell repertoires in COVID-19. Here immunoSEQ multiplex PCR was the method, and the copy in TCRdb shows in-frame clones only, minus some. The sample has a few hundred thousand clones; 87% are singletons. Material: PBMCs or T cells enriched from blood (not recorded which). The source of these receptors is a woman in her forties or fifties who had recovered from COVID-19.

The chain couples TRBV21-1 to TRBJ1-5. TRBV21-1 is a pseudogene segment. The CDR3 sequence is 14 residues long. CDR3 in DNA: TGTGCCAGCAGCACAATAGTTTGGAATCAGCCCCAGCATTTT. Translating gives CASSTIVWNQPQHF.

CDR3 loop: CASGTGGYEQYF. CDR3 bases: TGTGCCAGCGGGACAGGGGGCTACGAGCAGTACTTC. V and J are TRBV2 and TRBJ2-7; 11 bases are shared with TRBD1. This CDR3 has 12 amino acids. Looked up from germline, CDR1 is SNHLY and CDR2 is FYNNEI. V was clipped by 8 bases and J by 3 bases; unmatched bases: 0.

The chain links TRBV27 to TRBJ1-4; 12 bases map to TRBD1. V dropped 1 base and J dropped 10; count of bases not matched to a gene: 4. Germline V CDR1 and CDR2: MNHEY, SMNVEV (reference sequence). This CDR3 has 15 amino acids. CDR3 in DNA: TGTGCCAGCAGTTTATATGGGACAGGGGGCGGAAAACTGTTTTTT. The encoded protein is CASSLYGTGGGKLFF.

The chain employs TRBV4-3 and TRBJ2-1, with TRBD2 identical over 10 bases. Germline lookup yields CDR1 LGHNA and CDR2 YSLEER. The CDR3 covers 15 residues. V shed 4 bases, J shed 1 base, and the junction held 1 base outside the gene matches. CDR3 in DNA: TGCGCCAGCAGCCGGACTAGCGGTTCCTACAATGAGCAGTTCTTC. This gives the protein CASSRTSGSYNEQFF.

This rearrangement joins TRBV19 to TRBJ2-2; no clear D. Trimming stripped 2 bases from V and 11 bases from J, with 9 bases between. The germline V gene encodes CDR1 LNHDA and CDR2 SQIVND (reference sequence). The CDR3 length is 12 residues. CDR3 region: CASSILAYELFF. The CDR3 DNA sequence: TGTGCCAGTAGTATACTTGCCTATGAGCTGTTTTTT.

The V call is TRBV19, the J call TRBJ2-6; 7 positions match TRBD1. Germline loops: CDR1 LNHDA, CDR2 SQIVND (reference sequence). The CDR3 consists of 15 residues. Trimming cost V 6 bases and J 2 bases; bases outside gene matches: 4. Here the CDR3 reads CASRSTGAGANVLTF. CDR3 nucleotides: TGTGCCAGTAGATCCACAGGGGCTGGGGCCAACGTCCTGACTTTC.

The rearrangement joins TRBV30 to TRBJ1-1; D call uncertain. V was trimmed by 3 bases and J by 7 bases, leaving 9 bases between them. Per the germline V gene, CDR1 is GTSNPN and CDR2 is SVGIG (reference sequence). The CDR3 runs to 11 residues. The CDR3 sequence is CAWSELREAFF. The CDR3 DNA sequence: TGTGCCTGGAGCGAACTCCGTGAAGCTTTCTTT.

This clone was seen a few times. This chain connects TRBV7-6 to TRBJ2-2, with a weak D call TRBD2 (5 bases). V was shortened by 0 bases and J by 6 bases, with 11 bases between the two germline ends. Germline CDR1 SGHVS, CDR2 FNYEAQ. This CDR3 has 15 residues. The CDR3 coding sequence is TGTGCCAGCAGCTTAGCTTACGCTAGCCCCGGGGAGCTGTTTTTT. This sequence encodes CASSLAYASPGELFF.

This chain links TRBV21-1 with TRBJ1-5; no DNA check was done on the table's D call, TRBD1. TRBV21-1 is designated a pseudogene. CDR3 length: 16 amino acids. CDR3 residues: CASSARAKGINQPQHF. The CDR3 DNA is TGTGCCAGCAGCGCCCGCGCGAAGGGGATTAATCAGCCCCAGCATTTT.

The chain couples TRBV7-2 to TRBJ1-6, with 7 positions matching TRBD1. Unmatched junction bases numbered 6, after V lost 6 bases and J lost 7 bases. Germline V gene data show CDR1 as SGHTA and CDR2 as FQGNSA. The CDR3 spans 14 residues. The CDR3 nucleotides are TGTGCCAGCAGACCTGGGACAGTCAATTCACCCCTCCACTTT. Encoded protein: CASRPGTVNSPLHF.

The V and J genes are TRBV3-1 (or the pseudogene TRBV3-2) and TRBJ1-5, with a weak D call TRBD1 (5 bases). This CDR3 comprises 15 residues. Between the trimmed V and J ends, which lost 3 bases and 0 bases, there was a span of 9 bases. In germline, CDR1 is LGHDT, CDR2 YNNKEL (reference sequence). CDR3 DNA sequence: TGTGCCAGCAGCCAGGCAGGGCATAGCAATCAGCCCCAGCATTTT. It is translated as CASSQAGHSNQPQHF.

This clone was seen a single time. The chain couples TRBV19 to TRBJ2-2, with 10 bases that match TRBD1. CDR1 and CDR2 (germline): LNHDA, SQIVND (reference sequence). The CDR3 length is 15 residues. With V trimmed by 6 bases and J by 5 bases, 6 bases remained unmatched. The CDR3 loop is CASRPPGQGTGELFF. The CDR3 DNA is TGTGCCAGTAGACCGCCGGGACAGGGGACCGGGGAGCTGTTTTTT. Full variable domain (missing parts from reference TRBV19 and TRBJ2-2): DGGITQSPKYLFRKEGQNVTLSCEQNLNHDAMYWYRQDPGQGLRLIYYSQIVNDFQKGDIAEGYSVSREKKESFPLTVTSAQKNPTAFYLCASRPPGQGTGELFFGEGSRLTVL.

This sequence joins TRBV5-1 and TRBJ1-2; D is undetermined. The germline gives CDR1 SGHRS, CDR2 YFSETQ. Trimming took off 2 bases at V and 5 bases at J, with 13 bases between the two ends. This CDR3 is 14 amino acids long. CDR3 DNA: TGCGCCAGCAGCTTAAACGATTGGGCGTATGGCTACACCTTC. Protein sequence: CASSLNDWAYGYTF.

The CDR3 protein is CASSLFRDSPLHF. CDR3 DNA sequence: TGTGCCAGCAGTTTATTCAGGGATTCACCCCTCCACTTT. The chain employs TRBV28 and TRBJ1-6; D perhaps matches TRBD1 (5 bases). The CDR3 sequence is 13 residues long. V was trimmed by 1 base and J by 8 bases, leaving 6 bases between them. CDR1 is MDHEN, CDR2 SYDVKM, per germline.

The chain uses TRBV6-5 and TRBJ2-7, with 7 bases fitting TRBD1. Trimming took 6 bases from V and 5 from J; bases not matched to a gene: 7. This CDR3 spans 13 amino acids. CDR1 and CDR2 (germline): MNHEY, SVGAGI. CDR3 residues: CASSVVTGNEQYF. The CDR3, as DNA: TGTGCCAGCAGCGTAGTGACAGGGAACGAGCAGTACTTC.

This rearrangement joins TRBV3-1 (or the pseudogene TRBV3-2) to TRBJ2-5; 9 positions agree with TRBD2. With V trimmed by 0 bases and J by 7 bases, 9 bases remained unmatched. The CDR3 loop spans 16 amino acids. The germline CDR1 and CDR2 sequences are LGHDT and YNNKEL (reference sequence). The CDR3 DNA reads as TGTGCCAGCAGCCAAGATTTCGAGCTAGCGGGACCGACCCAGTACTTC. This encodes CASSQDFELAGPTQYF.

The gene calls are TRBV19 and TRBJ1-2, with TRBD1 identical over 7 bases. CDR1 and CDR2 (germline): LNHDA, SQIVND (reference sequence). V trimming: 3 bases; J trimming: 4 bases; junction bases outside the gene matches: 8. The CDR3 runs 15 residues. The CDR3 DNA reads as TGTGCCAGTAGTATGGACAGGCCCTACTCCTATGGCTACACCTTC. It yields the protein CASSMDRPYSYGYTF.

V gene TRBV7-8 combines with J gene TRBJ2-7; TRBD2 aligns across 15 bases. This CDR3 has 15 amino acids. The V and J ends lost 4 bases and 6 bases, in that order; junction bases with no gene match: 4. Germline lookup yields CDR1 SGHVS and CDR2 FQNEAQ. The chain's CDR3 is CASSWTSGGAGEQYF. The CDR3 DNA sequence: TGTGCCAGCAGCTGGACTAGCGGGGGGGCCGGCGAGCAGTACTTC.

V usage is TRBV19 and J usage is TRBJ1-2, with TRBD1 as a possible D gene (5 bases). V lost 5 bases and J 7 bases, leaving 11 bases between the germline ends. The length of the CDR3 is 12 residues. The germline CDR1 and CDR2 sequences are LNHDA and SQIVND (reference sequence). In DNA, the CDR3 is TGTGCCAGTAGTCCAGGGAACGGTGGCTACACCTTC. This encodes CASSPGNGGYTF. Complete variable domain (other parts from reference TRBV19 and TRBJ1-2): DGGITQSPKYLFRKEGQNVTLSCEQNLNHDAMYWYRQDPGQGLRLIYYSQIVNDFQKGDIAEGYSVSREKKESFPLTVTSAQKNPTAFYLCASSPGNGGYTFGSGTRLTVV.

The chain has TRBV28 and TRBJ1-3; D remains ambiguous. Trimming left V 3 bases short and J 0 bases short, with 12 bases between. The germline V gene has CDR1 MDHEN and CDR2 SYDVKM. CDR3 length equals 16 residues. CDR3 sequence (DNA): TGTGCCAGCAGTTTGGTACTTAGTGGCTCTGGAAACACCATATATTTT. It codes for CASSLVLSGSGNTIYF.

This rearrangement joins TRBV11-2 to TRBJ2-3; TRBD1 matches 8 bases. V lost 5 bases and J lost 6; bases outside the gene matches: 4. The CDR3 is 13 amino acids. Looked up from germline, CDR1 is SGHAT and CDR2 is FQNNGV. In nucleotides, the CDR3 is TGTGCCAGCAGCCCCAACAGGGGGGATACGCAGTATTTT. Protein: CASSPNRGDTQYF.